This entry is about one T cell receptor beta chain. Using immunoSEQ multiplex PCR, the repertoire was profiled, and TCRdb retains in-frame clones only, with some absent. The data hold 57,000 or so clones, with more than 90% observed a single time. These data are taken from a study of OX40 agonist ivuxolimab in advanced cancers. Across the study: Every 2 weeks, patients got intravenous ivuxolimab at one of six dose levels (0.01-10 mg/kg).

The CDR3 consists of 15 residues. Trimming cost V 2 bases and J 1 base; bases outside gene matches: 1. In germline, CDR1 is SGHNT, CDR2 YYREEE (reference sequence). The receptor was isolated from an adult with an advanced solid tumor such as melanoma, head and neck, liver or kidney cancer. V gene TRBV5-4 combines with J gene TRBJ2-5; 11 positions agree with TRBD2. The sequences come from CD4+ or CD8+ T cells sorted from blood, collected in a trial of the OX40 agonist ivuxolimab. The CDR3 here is CASSLGLAGQETQYF. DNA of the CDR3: TGTGCCAGCAGCTTAGGACTAGCGGGCCAAGAGACCCAGTACTTC.